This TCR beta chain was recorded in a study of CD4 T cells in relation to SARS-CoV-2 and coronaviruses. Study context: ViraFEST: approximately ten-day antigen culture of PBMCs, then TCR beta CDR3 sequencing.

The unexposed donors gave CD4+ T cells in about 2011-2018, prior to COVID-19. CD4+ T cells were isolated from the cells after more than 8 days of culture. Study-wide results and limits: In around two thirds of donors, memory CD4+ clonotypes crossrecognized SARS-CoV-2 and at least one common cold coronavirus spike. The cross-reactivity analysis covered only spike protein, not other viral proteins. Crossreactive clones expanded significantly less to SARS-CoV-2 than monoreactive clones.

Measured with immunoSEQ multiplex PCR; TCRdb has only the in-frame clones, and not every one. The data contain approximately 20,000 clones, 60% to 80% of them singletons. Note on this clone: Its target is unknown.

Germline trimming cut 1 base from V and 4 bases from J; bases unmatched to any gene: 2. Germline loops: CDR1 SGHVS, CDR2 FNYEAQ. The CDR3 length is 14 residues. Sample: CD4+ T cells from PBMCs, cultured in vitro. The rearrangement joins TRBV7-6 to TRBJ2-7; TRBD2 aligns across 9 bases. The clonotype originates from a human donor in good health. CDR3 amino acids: CASSLVAGEYEQYF. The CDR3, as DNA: TGTGCCAGCAGCTTAGTAGCGGGAGAATACGAGCAGTACTTC.